This T cell receptor beta chain was documented in a study of spatial heterogeneity in lung cancer. Looking at the study overall: Unique TCR and UMI combinations averaged more than ten appearances each in raw reads.

Unique molecular identifiers, one per molecule, were present on every TCR cDNA molecule. TCRdb passed the 5' RACE reads through MiXCR, listing each CDR3 protein once. Of roughly 48,000 distinct CDR3 sequences listed, about 11% are singletons. Study observations and caveats: Ubiquitous expanded tumor TCRs were observed in blood more at resection than follow-up.

About this clonotype: Its antigen remains unidentified.

This sample's time point: sample taken at primary tumor resection. Whole RNA from tumor, nontumor lung or frozen PBMC was sequenced unsorted. The sample was PBMCs, taken at surgery. The TCR sequence derives from a female donor with early-stage non-small cell lung cancer.

CDR3 bases: TGTGCCAGCAGCGTAGTAGGACAGCCCCATCGATCACCCCTCCACTTT. Translated: CASSVVGQPHRSPLHF. The chain has TRBV9 and TRBJ1-6, with D possibly matching TRBD1 (6 bases). Germline V gene sequence: CDR1 SGDLS, CDR2 YYNGEE. V was cut by 0 bases and J by 10 bases, with 17 bases left in between. This CDR3 is 16 amino acids long.